These T cell receptor beta chains were read from a single sample in a study of control samples from healthy donors and cancer patients. Profiled with immunoSEQ multiplex PCR; TCRdb holds only in-frame clones, not every one. This table holds approximately 220,000 clones, about 95% found once. Material for sequencing was blood. Source of these receptors: a middle-aged man in good health. The CDR3 runs from the conserved cysteine through the conserved F or W. D genes are given only for firm matches. Size tells how often a clone was seen (once, few, many) or the class of an expanded clone, and some rows leave it out.

TRBV5-6	.	TRBD1	TRBJ1-3	17	TGTGCCAGCAGCCGGGACAGGATAACTCTCTCTGGAAACACCATATATTTT	CASSRDRITLSGNTIYF
TRBV19	.	.	TRBJ1-5	15	TGTGCCAGTAGTATCACAGGATATAGCAATCAGCCCCAGCATTTT	CASSITGYSNQPQHF
TRBV18	.	.	TRBJ2-3	13	TGTGCCAGCTCTTTTGGGGGCCCAGATACGCAGTATTTT	CASSFGGPDTQYF
TRBV6-1	.	.	TRBJ2-1	17	TGTGCCAGCAGTGGACTGGGGGTGGACAGCTCCTACAATGAGCAGTTCTTC	CASSGLGVDSSYNEQFF
TRBV6-2/TRBV6-3	.	TRBD1	TRBJ2-7	16	TGTGCCAGCAGTGGCTGGGGGACAGGGAGCTCCTACGAGCAGTACTTC	CASSGWGTGSSYEQYF
TRBV30	.	.	TRBJ1-4	17	TGTGCCTGGAGGGGCGGGTGGCAGATCGGAGCTAATGAAAAACTGTTTTTT	CAWRGGWQIGANEKLFF
TRBV18	once	.	TRBJ1-6	16	TGTGCCAGCTCACCTTTGCCGGACAAAAGCATTTCACCCCTCCACTTT	CASSPLPDKSISPLHF
TRBV7-9	.	TRBD1	TRBJ1-2	14	TGTGCCAGCAGCTTAAAGGGGGCGCAAGGTGGCTACACCTTC	CASSLKGAQGGYTF
TRBV3-1/TRBV3-2	.	.	TRBJ2-3	16	TGTGCCAGCAGCCGAAAAGGGGGGGGAAGCACAGATACGCAGTATTTT	CASSRKGGGSTDTQYF
TRBV6-2/TRBV6-3	.	.	TRBJ1-1	14	TGTGCCAGCAGTTACGGGCAGGGGTACACTGAAGCTTTCTTT	CASSYGQGYTEAFF
TRBV19	.	.	TRBJ1-2	13	TGTGCCAGTAGTACCCCGGGGTCCTATGGCTACACCTTC	CASSTPGSYGYTF
TRBV2	.	TRBD1	TRBJ1-6	15	TGTGCCAGCAGTGAAAAACGGACAGGGGTTACACCCCTCCACTTT	CASSEKRTGVTPLHF
TRBV25-1	.	.	TRBJ2-7	14	TGTGCCAGCAGTAGGGCAGGCCCAGGGGCCGAGCAGTACTTC	CASSRAGPGAEQYF
TRBV10-2	.	.	TRBJ2-5	11	TGCGCCGGAGGGGTACCGGGGACCCAGTACTTC	CAGGVPGTQYF
TRBV5-4	.	.	TRBJ1-6	15	TGTGCCAGCAGCCCTGACAGCTCCTATAATTCACCCCTCCACTTT	CASSPDSSYNSPLHF
TRBV6-5	.	.	TRBJ1-1	14	TGTGCCAGCAGTTACCGAGGCCCCCACACTGAAGCTTTCTTT	CASSYRGPHTEAFF
TRBV5-4	.	.	TRBJ1-6	16	TGTGCCAGCAGAAGGAGGGGGGACATGATCGATTCACCCCTCCACTTT	CASRRRGDMIDSPLHF
TRBV15	.	.	TRBJ2-1	13	TGTGCCACCAGCAGAGACACCTACAATGAGCAGTTCTTC	CATSRDTYNEQFF
TRBV2	.	.	TRBJ2-1	14	TGTGCCAGCAGGGGGGGGCGTGTAAACAATGAGCAGTTCTTC	CASRGGRVNNEQFF
TRBV3-1/TRBV3-2	.	.	TRBJ1-1	14	TGTGCCAGCAGCCAATTGGACTCGAACACTGAAGCTTTCTTT	CASSQLDSNTEAFF
TRBV1	.	.	TRBJ2-1	20	TGCACCAGCAGCCAAGAGAGCGGGGGGCACCCCCAATGGTCCTACAATGAGCAGTTCTTC	CTSSQESGGHPQWSYNEQFF
TRBV15	.	.	TRBJ1-5	15	TGTGCCACCAGCAGAGAAGATTGGGGCAATCAGCCCCAGCATTTT	CATSREDWGNQPQHF
TRBV3-1/TRBV3-2	.	.	TRBJ1-5	17	TGTGCCAGCAGCCAAGCCCAGGGGACCCTTCAAGTATCGCCCCAGCATTTT	CASSQAQGTLQVSPQHF
TRBV11-3	.	.	TRBJ2-1	14	TGTGCCAGCAGCCCCCAGGGTACCTACAATGAGCAGTTCTTC	CASSPQGTYNEQFF
TRBV7-9	.	.	TRBJ2-3	14	TGTGCCAGCAGCTTGACTACGGGTTCAGATACGCAGTATTTT	CASSLTTGSDTQYF
TRBV28	.	.	TRBJ2-6	14	TGTGCCAGCACATTCGACTCTGGGGCCAACGTCCTGACTTTC	CASTFDSGANVLTF
TRBV5-5	.	.	TRBJ1-1	12	TGTGCCAGCAGCTTGTTCGGACGTGGAGCTTTCTTT	CASSLFGRGAFF
TRBV19	.	TRBD1	TRBJ1-5	16	TGTGCCAGTAGTTCGATCCAGGGGGCGCCGAATCAGCCCCAGCATTTT	CASSSIQGAPNQPQHF
TRBV5-4	once	.	TRBJ1-6	14	TGTGCCAGCAGCTTGGTGGGAGTTCAATCACCCCTCCACTTT	CASSLVGVQSPLHF
TRBV5-1	.	TRBD2	TRBJ2-7	16	TGCGCCAGCAGCTTGTCGGTAGCGGGCGACGCCTACGAGCAGTACTTC	CASSLSVAGDAYEQYF
TRBV29-1	.	TRBD1	TRBJ1-1	12	TGCAGCGTAAGGACAGGGGGCACTGAAGCTTTCTTT	CSVRTGGTEAFF
TRBV25-1	.	TRBD1	TRBJ2-5	16	TGTGCCAGCAGTGAATTTTTAAGGGGGCAAGGTGAGACCCAGTACTTC	CASSEFLRGQGETQYF
TRBV29-1	.	.	TRBJ1-1	13	TGCAGCGTTGAGAGGGTCGAGAACACTGAAGCTTTCTTT	CSVERVENTEAFF
TRBV9	.	.	TRBJ1-5	15	TGTGCCAGCAGCGTAGATGTCGGGCGGAACCAGCCCCAGCATTTT	CASSVDVGRNQPQHF
TRBV10-3	once	.	TRBJ1-1	14	TGTGCCATCAGTGAGTCCAGGGCCCTATATGAAGCTTTCTTT	CAISESRALYEAFF
TRBV6-6	.	.	TRBJ2-3	16	TGTGCCAGCAATTTTGGCGCCACGACTAGCACAGATACGCAGTATTTT	CASNFGATTSTDTQYF
TRBV28	.	.	TRBJ1-4	11	TGTGCCAGCAGTTTTACTGAAAAACTGTTTTTT	CASSFTEKLFF
TRBV6-1	few	.	TRBJ1-1	13	TGTGCCAGCAGTGAACACCTGAACACTGAAGCTTTCTTT	CASSEHLNTEAFF
TRBV24-1	.	.	TRBJ1-2	15	TGTGCCACCAGTCAGAAAGGGGGAGCCGACTATGGCTACACCTTC	CATSQKGGADYGYTF
TRBV7-2	.	TRBD1	TRBJ2-2	19	TGTGCCAGCAGCTTGGGTCTCCGTTTCGTACAGGGGGACACCGGGGAGCTGTTTTTT	CASSLGLRFVQGDTGELFF
TRBV6-5	once	.	TRBJ2-2	13	TGTGCCAGCAATCGGCAGGCCACCGGGGAGCTGTTTTTT	CASNRQATGELFF
TRBV3-1/TRBV3-2	.	.	TRBJ1-5	17	TGTGCCAGCAGCCGCGGACCCTCAGGAAATAGCAATCAGCCCCAGCATTTT	CASSRGPSGNSNQPQHF
TRBV6-2/TRBV6-3	.	.	TRBJ1-1	11	TGTGCCAGCAGTCGATCGGGGGAAGCTTTCTTT	CASSRSGEAFF
TRBV10-3	.	TRBD1	TRBJ1-1	13	TGTGCCGTGACAGGGCTCTCCGGCACTGAAGCTTTCTTT	CAVTGLSGTEAFF
TRBV6-5	.	.	TRBJ2-7	15	TGTGCCAGCAGTTACCTCTACGGAGTTACCTACGAGCAGTACTTC	CASSYLYGVTYEQYF
TRBV6-1	few	.	TRBJ1-4	16	TGTGCCAGCAGTGAGTTTGGAGGGGCAACTAATGAAAAACTGTTTTTT	CASSEFGGATNEKLFF
TRBV6-5	.	.	TRBJ1-2	13	TGTGCCAGCAGTCCAACAGGGTTGTATGGCTACACCTTC	CASSPTGLYGYTF
TRBV19	once	.	TRBJ1-4	15	TGTGCCAGTAGTATCGGGACGGTCATTAATGAAAAACTGTTTTTT	CASSIGTVINEKLFF
TRBV5-1	.	.	TRBJ2-2	18	TGCGCCAGCAGCTTGGATGCTAGAGCAAAGGGAGGTCCCGGGGAGCTGTTTTTT	CASSLDARAKGGPGELFF
TRBV6-2/TRBV6-3	.	TRBD2	TRBJ2-3	15	TGTGCCAGCAGCCCCCGGGGGGGCCAAACAGATACGCAGTATTTT	CASSPRGGQTDTQYF
TRBV4-1	.	TRBD2	TRBJ2-5	14	TGCGCCAGCGGTACGGGGACTAGCCCCCAGACCCAGTACTTC	CASGTGTSPQTQYF
TRBV19	.	.	TRBJ1-1	14	TGTGCCAGTAGTGTCCAAGGAGGAGTCGGTGAAGCTTTCTTT	CASSVQGGVGEAFF
TRBV27	.	.	TRBJ2-2	14	TGTGCCAGCAGTTTTCAAGCACGCACCGGGGAGCTGTTTTTT	CASSFQARTGELFF
TRBV3-1/TRBV3-2	.	.	TRBJ1-1	15	TGTGCCAGCAGCCAAGGGTGGGCCCCGAACACTGAAGCTTTCTTT	CASSQGWAPNTEAFF
TRBV5-1	.	TRBD1	TRBJ2-5	15	TGCGCCAGCAGCGCCGGCACAGGGGGCGATGAGACCCAGTACTTC	CASSAGTGGDETQYF